This T cell receptor (beta chain) was identified in a study of T-cell memory formation after mild COVID-19. Findings and limits, study-wide: Pre-infection memory carried some responding clones, suggesting that cross-reactive memory joined.

With regard to this clonotype: Its matching antigen is unknown.

This CDR3 has 14 residues. CDR1 and CDR2 (germline): MNHEY, SMNVEV (reference sequence). V was trimmed by 2 bases and J by 7 bases, leaving 14 bases between them. Each CDR3 protein gets one entry after TCRdb re-called the 5' RACE reads with MiXCR. Among 560,000 or so distinct CDR3 sequences listed, 15% to 20% were seen once. The genes are TRBV27 and TRBJ1-2; possible D gene TRBD1, 5 bases. The sample taken for sequencing was PBMCs or a T cell subset sorted from them (not recorded which). The TCR sequence derives from an adult woman who had mild COVID-19 (a few samples of this study predate the infection). Cell type and time point are not known. This CDR3 reads CASSLQGPAGGYTF. The CDR3 DNA is TGTGCCAGCAGTTTACAGGGACCCGCTGGTGGCTACACCTTC.